These T cell receptor beta chains were read from a single sample in a study of blood T cell repertoires in COVID-19. Assay: immunoSEQ multiplex PCR; the TCRdb copy retains only in-frame clones and omits some. The table lists approximately 170,000 clones, under 85% of them singletons. Sequences were obtained from peripheral blood. These receptors were obtained from a man aged 65 to 85 who had recovered from COVID-19. The CDR3 runs from the conserved cysteine through the conserved F or W. Fields, in order: V gene, J gene, clone size, D gene, CDR3 length, CDR3 DNA, CDR3 protein. The D gene is left open where the match is weak. Clone size appears in some rows only: once, few, many, or a class for an expanded clone.

v_gene: TRBV7-3
j_gene: TRBJ2-1
abundance: -
d_gene: TRBD1
len: 15
CDR3nt: TGTGCCAGCAGCCGGACCGGGACAGGGAGGAATGAGCAGTTCTTC
CDR3aa: CASSRTGTGRNEQFF

v_gene: TRBV10-3
j_gene: TRBJ1-5
abundance: -
d_gene: -
len: 13
CDR3nt: TGTGCCACCGTACAGGATAGCAATCAGCCCCAGCATTTT
CDR3aa: CATVQDSNQPQHF

v_gene: TRBV14
j_gene: TRBJ1-6
abundance: -
d_gene: -
len: 14
CDR3nt: TGTGCCAGCAGCCAAGGACAGTATAATTCACCCCTCCACTTT
CDR3aa: CASSQGQYNSPLHF

v_gene: TRBV28
j_gene: TRBJ2-7
abundance: -
d_gene: -
len: 13
CDR3nt: TGTGCCAGCACCCCGGACAGCTCCTACGAGCAGTACTTC
CDR3aa: CASTPDSSYEQYF

v_gene: TRBV14
j_gene: TRBJ2-7
abundance: -
d_gene: -
len: 17
CDR3nt: TGTGCCAGCAGCCAAGGGGTCGTGAAGGTAGGAACGGGAGAGCAGTACTTC
CDR3aa: CASSQGVVKVGTGEQYF

v_gene: TRBV4-1
j_gene: TRBJ1-3
abundance: -
d_gene: -
len: 13
CDR3nt: TGCGCCACCCAACACCTCTCTGGAAACACCATATATTTT
CDR3aa: CATQHLSGNTIYF

v_gene: TRBV6-1
j_gene: TRBJ2-7
abundance: -
d_gene: -
len: 15
CDR3nt: TGTGCCAGCAGTGATCCCCAGAGGAGCTCCTACGAGCAGTACTTC
CDR3aa: CASSDPQRSSYEQYF

v_gene: TRBV9
j_gene: TRBJ1-1
abundance: few
d_gene: TRBD1
len: 15
CDR3nt: TGTGCCAGCAGCGTAGTAGCGACAGGGGACACTGAAGCTTTCTTT
CDR3aa: CASSVVATGDTEAFF

v_gene: TRBV29-1
j_gene: TRBJ2-7
abundance: few
d_gene: TRBD2
len: 14
CDR3nt: TGCAGCGCCGGTGGAGCGGGAGGTTCTTACGAGCAGTACTTC
CDR3aa: CSAGGAGGSYEQYF

v_gene: TRBV10-1
j_gene: TRBJ2-1
abundance: few
d_gene: TRBD1
len: 15
CDR3nt: TGCGCCAGTGGGACAGGGGACGGCTCCTACAATGAGCAGTTCTTC
CDR3aa: CASGTGDGSYNEQFF

v_gene: TRBV6-2/TRBV6-3
j_gene: TRBJ2-3
abundance: -
d_gene: -
len: 15
CDR3nt: TGTGCCAGCAGTTACCCACAGGGCCCCACAGATACGCAGTATTTT
CDR3aa: CASSYPQGPTDTQYF

v_gene: TRBV5-5
j_gene: TRBJ2-7
abundance: -
d_gene: TRBD1
len: 14
CDR3nt: TGTGCCAGCAGCTGGTCAGGGGGCTTATACGAGCAGTACTTC
CDR3aa: CASSWSGGLYEQYF

v_gene: TRBV28
j_gene: TRBJ2-7
abundance: -
d_gene: TRBD1
len: 13
CDR3nt: TGTGCCACCAAGACAGGGGGCGGGTACGAGCAGTACTTC
CDR3aa: CATKTGGGYEQYF

v_gene: TRBV6-5
j_gene: TRBJ1-6
abundance: -
d_gene: -
len: 15
CDR3nt: TGTGCCAGCGCACCCCCGTCGGGGAATAATTCACCCCTCCACTTT
CDR3aa: CASAPPSGNNSPLHF

v_gene: TRBV11-2
j_gene: TRBJ2-7
abundance: -
d_gene: TRBD1
len: 15
CDR3nt: TGTGCCAGCAGCCGGGGACAGCCACCTTCCTACGAGCAGTACTTC
CDR3aa: CASSRGQPPSYEQYF

v_gene: TRBV27
j_gene: TRBJ2-3
abundance: -
d_gene: TRBD1
len: 17
CDR3nt: TGTGCCAGCAGTTTATGGGGGCAGGGGGCTTATCCAGATACGCAGTATTTT
CDR3aa: CASSLWGQGAYPDTQYF

v_gene: TRBV10-1
j_gene: TRBJ1-2
abundance: -
d_gene: -
len: 16
CDR3nt: TGCGCCAGCAGTGAGTCCCCCGGCGGGGGCGCGAGGGGCTACACCTTC
CDR3aa: CASSESPGGGARGYTF

v_gene: TRBV3-1/TRBV3-2
j_gene: TRBJ2-1
abundance: -
d_gene: TRBD2
len: 15
CDR3nt: TGTGCCAGCAGCTTCACTAGCGGCTCCTACAATGAGCAGTTCTTC
CDR3aa: CASSFTSGSYNEQFF

v_gene: TRBV5-1
j_gene: TRBJ2-5
abundance: -
d_gene: TRBD2
len: 16
CDR3nt: TGCGCCAGCAGCTTATATGGGGGAGGGCCTCGGGAGACCCAGTACTTC
CDR3aa: CASSLYGGGPRETQYF

v_gene: TRBV5-6
j_gene: TRBJ1-3
abundance: -
d_gene: -
len: 12
CDR3nt: TGTGCCAGCAGCCGGACAGGAAACACCATATATTTT
CDR3aa: CASSRTGNTIYF

v_gene: TRBV7-9
j_gene: TRBJ2-5
abundance: once
d_gene: TRBD2
len: 16
CDR3nt: TGTGCCAGCAGCTTAGGGGCTAGCGGGAGGATCGAGACCCAGTACTTC
CDR3aa: CASSLGASGRIETQYF

v_gene: TRBV12-3/TRBV12-4
j_gene: TRBJ2-3
abundance: -
d_gene: -
len: 13
CDR3nt: TGTGCCAGCAGTAGGGACTTCACAGATACGCAGTATTTT
CDR3aa: CASSRDFTDTQYF

v_gene: TRBV9
j_gene: TRBJ1-5
abundance: -
d_gene: TRBD1
len: 15
CDR3nt: TGTGCCAGCAGCGTTGGACAGGGGAGCAATCAGCCCCAGCATTTT
CDR3aa: CASSVGQGSNQPQHF

v_gene: TRBV11-2
j_gene: TRBJ2-3
abundance: -
d_gene: -
len: 16
CDR3nt: TGTGCCAGCAGCTTTACGAACAACAGGGCCACAGATACGCAGTATTTT
CDR3aa: CASSFTNNRATDTQYF

v_gene: TRBV3-1/TRBV3-2
j_gene: TRBJ2-5
abundance: -
d_gene: -
len: 18
CDR3nt: TGTGCCAGCAGCCAAGACGTATACGACAGCGTTTGGGAAGAGACCCAGTACTTC
CDR3aa: CASSQDVYDSVWEETQYF

v_gene: TRBV9
j_gene: TRBJ2-7
abundance: -
d_gene: -
len: 16
CDR3nt: TGTGCCAGCAGCGTAGAAAGTGGGAGCTCTTCCTACGAGCAGTACTTC
CDR3aa: CASSVESGSSSYEQYF

v_gene: TRBV29-1
j_gene: TRBJ2-1
abundance: -
d_gene: TRBD2
len: 15
CDR3nt: TGCAGCGTTCGAGGACTAGCGGGCCTCTACAATGAGCAGTTCTTC
CDR3aa: CSVRGLAGLYNEQFF

v_gene: TRBV2
j_gene: TRBJ1-5
abundance: -
d_gene: -
len: 13
CDR3nt: TGTGCCAGCAGAGTGGACTACAATCAGCCCCAGCATTTT
CDR3aa: CASRVDYNQPQHF

v_gene: TRBV27
j_gene: TRBJ2-7
abundance: -
d_gene: TRBD1
len: 15
CDR3nt: TGTGCCAGCAGTTTATCAGGGACAGGCTCATACGAGCAGTACTTC
CDR3aa: CASSLSGTGSYEQYF

v_gene: TRBV5-1
j_gene: TRBJ2-1
abundance: -
d_gene: -
len: 13
CDR3nt: TGCGCCAGCAGCAAGGACAACAACAATGAGCAGTTCTTC
CDR3aa: CASSKDNNNEQFF

v_gene: TRBV7-8
j_gene: TRBJ1-4
abundance: many
d_gene: -
len: 17
CDR3nt: TGTGCCAGCAGCTCTACCCGGCCGGGGGGGCCTGGTGAAAAACTGTTTTTT
CDR3aa: CASSSTRPGGPGEKLFF

v_gene: TRBV28
j_gene: TRBJ2-7
abundance: once
d_gene: -
len: 12
CDR3nt: TGTGCCAGCAGTTCCAACTCATACGAGCAGTACTTC
CDR3aa: CASSSNSYEQYF

v_gene: TRBV6-6
j_gene: TRBJ1-6
abundance: -
d_gene: TRBD1
len: 13
CDR3nt: TGTGCCAGCAGGACAGGGTATCCTTCACCCCTCCACTTT
CDR3aa: CASRTGYPSPLHF

v_gene: TRBV2
j_gene: TRBJ2-1
abundance: -
d_gene: -
len: 15
CDR3nt: TGTGCCAGCATCCAGAGGCCTATCTCCTACAATGAGCAGTTCTTC
CDR3aa: CASIQRPISYNEQFF

v_gene: TRBV9
j_gene: TRBJ1-2
abundance: -
d_gene: -
len: 15
CDR3nt: TGTGCCAGCAGCTCATTTGGGGGAGGGAACTATGGCTACACCTTC
CDR3aa: CASSSFGGGNYGYTF

v_gene: TRBV7-8
j_gene: TRBJ1-4
abundance: -
d_gene: TRBD1
len: 17
CDR3nt: TGTGCCAGCAGCTTAAACCGGGACAGGGGGCGCAATGAAAAACTGTTTTTT
CDR3aa: CASSLNRDRGRNEKLFF

v_gene: TRBV18
j_gene: TRBJ2-5
abundance: -
d_gene: TRBD2
len: 15
CDR3nt: TGTGCCAGCTCACCACAGTCTAGCGGCCAAGAGACCCAGTACTTC
CDR3aa: CASSPQSSGQETQYF

v_gene: TRBV18
j_gene: TRBJ1-6
abundance: -
d_gene: TRBD1
len: 14
CDR3nt: TGTGCCAGCTCACCCCCAACAGGGGTATCACCCCTCCACTTT
CDR3aa: CASSPPTGVSPLHF

v_gene: TRBV7-6
j_gene: TRBJ1-5
abundance: few
d_gene: -
len: 13
CDR3nt: TGTGCCAGCAGCTTAGGGTCGGGGGAGCCCCAGCATTTT
CDR3aa: CASSLGSGEPQHF

v_gene: TRBV3-1/TRBV3-2
j_gene: TRBJ1-6
abundance: -
d_gene: -
len: 14
CDR3nt: TGTGCCAGCAGGATACACGGAGACGATTCACCCCTCCACTTT
CDR3aa: CASRIHGDDSPLHF

v_gene: TRBV10-3
j_gene: TRBJ1-4
abundance: -
d_gene: TRBD1
len: 14
CDR3nt: TGTGCCATCAGGAGGGACAGATCTAATGAAAAACTGTTTTTT
CDR3aa: CAIRRDRSNEKLFF

v_gene: TRBV15
j_gene: TRBJ1-4
abundance: few
d_gene: TRBD1
len: 16
CDR3nt: TGTGCCACCAGCAGAGATCAGGCAGGGGGTTATGAAAAACTGTTTTTT
CDR3aa: CATSRDQAGGYEKLFF

v_gene: TRBV3-1/TRBV3-2
j_gene: TRBJ2-2
abundance: -
d_gene: TRBD2
len: 19
CDR3nt: TGTGCCAGCAGCCGCGCCGTCCCCGGACTAGCGGGACTGGGCGGGGAGCTGTTTTTT
CDR3aa: CASSRAVPGLAGLGGELFF

v_gene: TRBV13
j_gene: TRBJ1-3
abundance: -
d_gene: -
len: 14
CDR3nt: TGTGCCAGCAGCCAGAGGGGGAATGGAAACACCATATATTTT
CDR3aa: CASSQRGNGNTIYF

v_gene: TRBV5-5
j_gene: TRBJ2-6
abundance: -
d_gene: TRBD1
len: 18
CDR3nt: TGTGCCAGCAGCGGGGACAGGGGGCGTGAGGCTGGGGCCAACGTCCTGACTTTC
CDR3aa: CASSGDRGREAGANVLTF

v_gene: TRBV7-8
j_gene: TRBJ1-5
abundance: -
d_gene: -
len: 12
CDR3nt: TGTGCCAGCAGCTTAGAATCGGAGCCCCAGCATTTT
CDR3aa: CASSLESEPQHF

v_gene: TRBV6-1
j_gene: TRBJ2-6
abundance: -
d_gene: TRBD2
len: 18
CDR3nt: TGTGCCAGCAGTGACACTAGCGGCATCCTCGGTGGGGCCAACGTCCTGACTTTC
CDR3aa: CASSDTSGILGGANVLTF

v_gene: TRBV7-2
j_gene: TRBJ2-7
abundance: -
d_gene: TRBD1
len: 14
CDR3nt: TGTGCCAGCACCCAGGACAGGGCGGCCTACGAGCAGTACTTC
CDR3aa: CASTQDRAAYEQYF

v_gene: TRBV6-5
j_gene: TRBJ1-2
abundance: -
d_gene: TRBD1
len: 15
CDR3nt: TGTGCCAGCATCGACGGGCCGGACAGGAGCTATGGCTACACCTTC
CDR3aa: CASIDGPDRSYGYTF

v_gene: TRBV15
j_gene: TRBJ2-5
abundance: once
d_gene: TRBD1
len: 15
CDR3nt: TGTGCCACCAGCAGAGATCCGGGACAGCAAGAGACCCAGTACTTC
CDR3aa: CATSRDPGQQETQYF

v_gene: TRBV7-8
j_gene: TRBJ2-5
abundance: -
d_gene: -
len: 14
CDR3nt: TGTGCCAGCAGCTTAGCCCGGGGAAGCGAGACCCAGTACTTC
CDR3aa: CASSLARGSETQYF

v_gene: TRBV6-5
j_gene: TRBJ2-6
abundance: -
d_gene: -
len: 15
CDR3nt: TGTGCCAGCAGTATACTGAGCTCTGGGGCCAACGTCCTGACTTTC
CDR3aa: CASSILSSGANVLTF

v_gene: TRBV7-2
j_gene: TRBJ1-2
abundance: -
d_gene: -
len: 14
CDR3nt: TGTGCCAGCAGCTTAGATAGGGGGGGCAGGGGCTACACCTTC
CDR3aa: CASSLDRGGRGYTF

v_gene: TRBV30
j_gene: TRBJ2-7
abundance: few
d_gene: TRBD2
len: 16
CDR3nt: TGTGCCTGGAGTGTACGGACTAGCGGGCGAAACTACGAGCAGTACTTC
CDR3aa: CAWSVRTSGRNYEQYF

v_gene: TRBV9
j_gene: TRBJ2-2
abundance: -
d_gene: TRBD2
len: 15
CDR3nt: TGTGCCAGCAGCGGGACTAGCGCTAACACCGGGGAGCTGTTTTTT
CDR3aa: CASSGTSANTGELFF

v_gene: TRBV28
j_gene: TRBJ1-5
abundance: -
d_gene: TRBD1
len: 17
CDR3nt: TGTGCCAGCCTAAGCGTTATCGGACAGGGAGGCAATCAGCCCCAGCATTTT
CDR3aa: CASLSVIGQGGNQPQHF

v_gene: TRBV2
j_gene: TRBJ2-6
abundance: -
d_gene: -
len: 17
CDR3nt: TGTGCCAGCAGTGATGCGCCAAGTTCCTCTGGGGCCAACGTCCTGACTTTC
CDR3aa: CASSDAPSSSGANVLTF

v_gene: TRBV28
j_gene: TRBJ2-5
abundance: once
d_gene: TRBD1
len: 16
CDR3nt: TGTGCCACCAACGGAATCGGACAGGGGTTTCGAGAGACCCAGTACTTC
CDR3aa: CATNGIGQGFRETQYF

v_gene: TRBV2
j_gene: TRBJ1-1
abundance: -
d_gene: -
len: 14
CDR3nt: TGTGCCAGCACACTACAGGGTATGAACACTGAAGCTTTCTTT
CDR3aa: CASTLQGMNTEAFF

v_gene: TRBV20-1
j_gene: TRBJ2-1
abundance: -
d_gene: -
len: 12
CDR3nt: TGCAGTGCTAGTCGGGACTACAATGAGCAGTTCTTC
CDR3aa: CSASRDYNEQFF